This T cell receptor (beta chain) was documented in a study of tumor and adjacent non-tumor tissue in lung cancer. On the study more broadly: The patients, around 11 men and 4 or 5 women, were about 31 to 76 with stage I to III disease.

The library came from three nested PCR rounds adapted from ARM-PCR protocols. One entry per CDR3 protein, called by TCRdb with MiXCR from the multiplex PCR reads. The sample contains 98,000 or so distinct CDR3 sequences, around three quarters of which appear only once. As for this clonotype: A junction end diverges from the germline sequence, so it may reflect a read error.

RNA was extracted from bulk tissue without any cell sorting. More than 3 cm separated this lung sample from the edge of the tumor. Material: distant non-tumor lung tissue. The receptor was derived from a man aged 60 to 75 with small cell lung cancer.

CDR3 in amino acids: CSAVQGYNERFF. Here the CDR3 DNA reads TGCAGCGCCGTACAGGGGTACAATGAGCGGTTCTTC. The chain combines TRBV29-1 with TRBJ2-1, with 7 nucleotides matching TRBD1. Germline lookup yields CDR1 SQVTM and CDR2 ANQGSEA. The CDR3 runs to 12 residues.